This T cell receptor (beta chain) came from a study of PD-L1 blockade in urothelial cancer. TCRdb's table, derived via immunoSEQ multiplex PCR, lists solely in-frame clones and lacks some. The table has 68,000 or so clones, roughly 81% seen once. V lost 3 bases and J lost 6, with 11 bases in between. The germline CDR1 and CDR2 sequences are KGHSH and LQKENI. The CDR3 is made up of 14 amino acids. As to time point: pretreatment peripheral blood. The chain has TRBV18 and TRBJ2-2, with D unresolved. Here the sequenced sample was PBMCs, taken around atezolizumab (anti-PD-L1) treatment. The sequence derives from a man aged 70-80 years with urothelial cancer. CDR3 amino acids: CASSPQKSSGELFF. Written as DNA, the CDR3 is TGTGCCAGCTCACCCCAGAAATCGTCCGGGGAGCTGTTTTTT.